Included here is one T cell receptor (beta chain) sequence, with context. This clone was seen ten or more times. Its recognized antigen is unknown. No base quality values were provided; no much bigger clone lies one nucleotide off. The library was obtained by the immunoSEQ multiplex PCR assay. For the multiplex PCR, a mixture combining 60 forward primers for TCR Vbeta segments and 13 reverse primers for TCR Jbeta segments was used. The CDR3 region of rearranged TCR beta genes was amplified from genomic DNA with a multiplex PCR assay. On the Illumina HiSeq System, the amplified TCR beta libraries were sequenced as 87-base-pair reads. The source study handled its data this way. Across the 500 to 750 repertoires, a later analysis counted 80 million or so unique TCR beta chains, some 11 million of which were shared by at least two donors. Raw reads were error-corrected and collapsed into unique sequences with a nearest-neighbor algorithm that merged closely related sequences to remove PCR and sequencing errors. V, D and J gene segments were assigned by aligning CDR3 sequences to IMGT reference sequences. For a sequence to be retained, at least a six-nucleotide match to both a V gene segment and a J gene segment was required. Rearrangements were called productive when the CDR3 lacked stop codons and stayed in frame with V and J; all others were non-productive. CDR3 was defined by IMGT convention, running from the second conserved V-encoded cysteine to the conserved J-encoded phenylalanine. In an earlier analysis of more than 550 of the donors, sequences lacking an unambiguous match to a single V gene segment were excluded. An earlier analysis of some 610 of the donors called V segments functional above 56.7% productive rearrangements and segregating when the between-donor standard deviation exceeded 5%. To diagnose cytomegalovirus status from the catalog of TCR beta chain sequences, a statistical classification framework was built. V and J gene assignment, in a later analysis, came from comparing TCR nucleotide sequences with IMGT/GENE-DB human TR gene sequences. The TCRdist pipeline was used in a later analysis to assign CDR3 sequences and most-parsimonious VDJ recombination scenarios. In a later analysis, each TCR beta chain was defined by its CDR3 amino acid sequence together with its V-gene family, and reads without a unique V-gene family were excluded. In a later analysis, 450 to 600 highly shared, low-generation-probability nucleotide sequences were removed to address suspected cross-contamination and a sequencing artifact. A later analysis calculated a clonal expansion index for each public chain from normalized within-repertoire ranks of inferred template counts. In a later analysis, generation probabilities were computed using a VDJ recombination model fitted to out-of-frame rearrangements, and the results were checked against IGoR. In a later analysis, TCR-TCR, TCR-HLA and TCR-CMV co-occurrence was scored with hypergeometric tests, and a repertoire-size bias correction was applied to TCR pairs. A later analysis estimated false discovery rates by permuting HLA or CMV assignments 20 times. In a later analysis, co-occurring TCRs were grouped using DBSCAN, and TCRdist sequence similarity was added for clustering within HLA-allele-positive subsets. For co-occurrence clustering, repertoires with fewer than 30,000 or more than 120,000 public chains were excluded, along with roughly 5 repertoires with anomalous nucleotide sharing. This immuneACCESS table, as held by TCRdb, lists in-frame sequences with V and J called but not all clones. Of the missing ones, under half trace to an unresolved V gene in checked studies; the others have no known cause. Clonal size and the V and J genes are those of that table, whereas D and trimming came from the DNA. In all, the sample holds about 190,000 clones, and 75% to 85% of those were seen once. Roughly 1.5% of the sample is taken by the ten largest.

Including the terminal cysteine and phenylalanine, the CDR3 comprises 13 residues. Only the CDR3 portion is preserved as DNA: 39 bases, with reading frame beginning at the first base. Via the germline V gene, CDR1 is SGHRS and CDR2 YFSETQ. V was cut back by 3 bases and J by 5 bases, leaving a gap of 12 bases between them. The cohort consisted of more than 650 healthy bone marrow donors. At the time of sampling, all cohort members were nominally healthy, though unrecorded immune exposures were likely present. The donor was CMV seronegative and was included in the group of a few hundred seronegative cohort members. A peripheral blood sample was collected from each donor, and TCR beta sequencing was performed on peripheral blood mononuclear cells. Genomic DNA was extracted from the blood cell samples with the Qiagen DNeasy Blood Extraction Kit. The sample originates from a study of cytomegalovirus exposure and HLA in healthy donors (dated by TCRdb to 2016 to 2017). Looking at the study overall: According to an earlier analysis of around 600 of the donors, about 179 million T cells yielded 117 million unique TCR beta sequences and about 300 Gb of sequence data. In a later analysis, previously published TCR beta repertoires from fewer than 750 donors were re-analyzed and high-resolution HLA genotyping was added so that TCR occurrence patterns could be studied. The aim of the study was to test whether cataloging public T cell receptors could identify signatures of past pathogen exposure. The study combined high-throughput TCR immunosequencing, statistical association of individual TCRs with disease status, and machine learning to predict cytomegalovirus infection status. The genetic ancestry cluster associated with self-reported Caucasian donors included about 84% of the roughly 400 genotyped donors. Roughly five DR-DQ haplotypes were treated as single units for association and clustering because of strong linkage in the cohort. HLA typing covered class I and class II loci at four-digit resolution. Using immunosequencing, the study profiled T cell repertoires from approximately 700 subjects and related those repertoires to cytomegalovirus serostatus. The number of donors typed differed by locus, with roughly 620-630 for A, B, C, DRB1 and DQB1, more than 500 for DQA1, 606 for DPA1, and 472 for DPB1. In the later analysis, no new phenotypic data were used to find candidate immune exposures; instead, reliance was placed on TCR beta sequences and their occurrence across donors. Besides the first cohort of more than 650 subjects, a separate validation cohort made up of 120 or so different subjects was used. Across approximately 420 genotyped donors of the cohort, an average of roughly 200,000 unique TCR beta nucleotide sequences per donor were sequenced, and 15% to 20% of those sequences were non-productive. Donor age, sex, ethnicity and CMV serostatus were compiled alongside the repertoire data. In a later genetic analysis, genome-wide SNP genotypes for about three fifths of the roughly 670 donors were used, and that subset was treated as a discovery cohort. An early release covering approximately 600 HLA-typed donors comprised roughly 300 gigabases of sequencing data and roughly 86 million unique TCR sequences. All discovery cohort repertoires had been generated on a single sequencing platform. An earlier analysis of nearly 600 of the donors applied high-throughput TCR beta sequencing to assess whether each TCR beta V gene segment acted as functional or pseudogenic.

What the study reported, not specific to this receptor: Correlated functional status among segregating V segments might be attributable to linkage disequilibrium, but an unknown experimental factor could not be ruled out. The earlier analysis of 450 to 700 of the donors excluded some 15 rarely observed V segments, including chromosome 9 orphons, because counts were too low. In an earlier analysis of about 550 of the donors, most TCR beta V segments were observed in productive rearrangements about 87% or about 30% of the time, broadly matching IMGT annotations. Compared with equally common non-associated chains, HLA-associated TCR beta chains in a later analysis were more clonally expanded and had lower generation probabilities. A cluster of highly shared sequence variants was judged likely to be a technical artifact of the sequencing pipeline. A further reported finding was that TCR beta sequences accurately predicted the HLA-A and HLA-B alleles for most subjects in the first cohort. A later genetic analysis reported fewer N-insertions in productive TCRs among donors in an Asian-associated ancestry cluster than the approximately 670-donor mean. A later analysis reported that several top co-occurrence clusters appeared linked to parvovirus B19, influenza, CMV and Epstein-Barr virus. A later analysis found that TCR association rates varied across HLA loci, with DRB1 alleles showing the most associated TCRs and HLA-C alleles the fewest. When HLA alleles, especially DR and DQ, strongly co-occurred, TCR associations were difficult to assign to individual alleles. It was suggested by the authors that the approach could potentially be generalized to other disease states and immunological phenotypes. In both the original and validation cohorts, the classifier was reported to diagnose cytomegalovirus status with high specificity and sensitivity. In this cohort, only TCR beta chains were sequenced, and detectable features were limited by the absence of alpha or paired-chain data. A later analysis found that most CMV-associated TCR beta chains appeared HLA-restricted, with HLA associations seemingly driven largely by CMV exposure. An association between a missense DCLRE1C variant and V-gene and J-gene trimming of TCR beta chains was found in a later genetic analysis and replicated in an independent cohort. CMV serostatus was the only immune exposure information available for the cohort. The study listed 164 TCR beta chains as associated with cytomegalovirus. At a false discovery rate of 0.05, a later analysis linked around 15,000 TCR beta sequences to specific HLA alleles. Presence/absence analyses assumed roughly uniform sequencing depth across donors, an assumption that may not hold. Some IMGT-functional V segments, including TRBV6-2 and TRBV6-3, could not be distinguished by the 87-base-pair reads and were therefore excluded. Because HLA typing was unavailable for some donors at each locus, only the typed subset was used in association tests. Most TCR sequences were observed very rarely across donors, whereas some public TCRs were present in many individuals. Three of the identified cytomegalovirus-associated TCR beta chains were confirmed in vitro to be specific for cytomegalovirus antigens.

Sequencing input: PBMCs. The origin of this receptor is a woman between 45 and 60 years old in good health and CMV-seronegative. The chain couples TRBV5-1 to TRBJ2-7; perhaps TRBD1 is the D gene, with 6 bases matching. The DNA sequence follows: TGCGCCAGCAGCTCACAGGGTGCCCACGAGCAGTACTTC. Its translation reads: CASSSQGAHEQYF.